This entry is about one T cell receptor beta chain. The J segment lost 6 bases and the V segment lost 3 bases, leaving 10 bases of the junction unmatched. CDR3 length equals 16 residues. Looked up from germline, CDR1 is MNHEY and CDR2 is SMNVEV (reference sequence). The sample originates from a study of blood T cell repertoires in COVID-19. Background on the study: Sources were T cells, B-cell-depleted T cells, or PBMCs; the material itself was cDNA or gDNA.

TCRdb's table, derived via immunoSEQ multiplex PCR, lists solely in-frame clones and lacks some. The table shows some 220,000 clones, with 84% occurring only once. Source material: peripheral blood. V is TRBV27 and J is TRBJ2-2; 7 bases fit TRBD2. The receptor was isolated from a woman aged 55-70 years with acute or convalescent COVID-19. Written as DNA, the CDR3 is TGTGCCAGCAGTTTCTTGGCCGGGGGGTCGGCCGGGGAGCTGTTTTTT. This gives the protein CASSFLAGGSAGELFF.